The rows below give T cell receptor beta chains drawn from one sample of a study of CD8 T cells in ankylosing spondylitis. TCRdb passed the 5' RACE reads through MiXCR, listing each CDR3 protein once. The data contain 300,000 to 350,000 distinct CDR3 sequences, 11% of them singletons. The sequencing sample was made of blood, either unsorted or a sorted T cell fraction (not recorded which). These TCRs come from a female donor with ankylosing spondylitis or in good health (not recorded which). Each CDR3 is given with its conserved first and last residue. For some rows the clone size is stated as once, few or many, or as a class when expanded; others skip it.

V gene	J gene	clone size	CDR3 protein
TRBV29-1	TRBJ2-7	few	CSVEGGIGRGSYEQYF
TRBV20-1	TRBJ2-7	few	CSALLLRGDEQYF
TRBV10-3	TRBJ2-7	many	CAGGRLYEQYF
TRBV29-1	TRBJ2-3	many	CSVERRAVDPDTQYF
TRBV6-6	TRBJ2-7	many	CASSYSGDEQYF
TRBV27	TRBJ1-6	few	CASSHHRASYNSPLHF
TRBV20-1	TRBJ2-1	many	CSASERKWRNEQFF
TRBV20-1	TRBJ2-1	many	CSARDRAGGGYNEQFF
TRBV20-1	TRBJ2-1	few	CARGSLAGGNEQFF
TRBV5-1	TRBJ1-1	few	CASGRTGGSPEAFF
TRBV5-1	TRBJ2-5	many	CASSLEASPQETQYF
TRBV3-1	TRBJ1-5	few	CASSPGQGLGNQPQHF
TRBV5-1	TRBJ2-1	-	CASSGGPYNEQFF
TRBV4-3	TRBJ2-2	many	CASSQDRDRELFF
TRBV20-1	TRBJ1-2	many	CSADRDRGVHGYTF
TRBV12-3/TRBV12-4	TRBJ2-3	many	CASSFGGSTDTQYF
TRBV5-1	TRBJ1-4	few	CASSSGGAREKLFF
TRBV24-1	TRBJ2-6	-	CATSPRSGANVLTF
TRBV21-1	TRBJ1-5	few	CASSFAGQPNQPQHF
TRBV7-3	TRBJ1-3	many	CASSFQSGSGNTIYF
TRBV7-2	TRBJ2-2	-	CASSPRRTGELFF
TRBV10-1	TRBJ1-1	many	CASSQGGAQTEAFF